This entry describes one TCR beta chain. This sample is part of a study of blood T cell repertoires in COVID-19. On the study more broadly: Samples came from the United States, Italy and Spain, spanning acute and convalescent COVID-19. PBMCs, B-cell-depleted T cells, or T cells were the source of the cDNA or gDNA that made up the material.

Clones were read by immunoSEQ multiplex PCR, and TCRdb kept only the in-frame ones, dropping some. In the table there are about 370,000 clones, 80% to 90% of which are singletons. V was clipped by 8 bases and J by 8 bases, with 19 bases between them. The germline V gene has CDR1 MNHEY and CDR2 SVGAGI. The CDR3 is 14 residues long. Enrolment of Seattle patients took place during active infection, and they were followed longitudinally. The J gene is TRBJ2-1, the V gene TRBV6-5; D may be TRBD2 (5 bases). The source is a woman aged 25 to 39 with COVID-19, enrolled during active disease. Sequencing was carried out using peripheral blood. The CDR3 nucleotides read TGTGCCAGCTCCAGTGGGCAACCCGGGGATGAGCAGTTCTTC. Translating gives CASSSGQPGDEQFF.